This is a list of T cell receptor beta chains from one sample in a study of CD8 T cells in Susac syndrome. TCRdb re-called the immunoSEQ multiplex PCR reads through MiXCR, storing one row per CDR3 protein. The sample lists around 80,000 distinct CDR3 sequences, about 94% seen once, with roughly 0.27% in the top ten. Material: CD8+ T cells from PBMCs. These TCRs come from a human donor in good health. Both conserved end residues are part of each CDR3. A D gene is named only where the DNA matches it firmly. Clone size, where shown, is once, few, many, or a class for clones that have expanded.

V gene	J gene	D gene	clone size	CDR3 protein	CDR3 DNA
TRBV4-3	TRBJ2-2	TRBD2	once	CASSPRLAGGGTGELFF	TGCGCCAGCAGCCCTAGACTAGCGGGGGGAGGCACCGGGGAGCTGTTTTTT
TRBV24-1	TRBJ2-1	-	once	CATSDRGGNEQFF	TGTGCCACCAGTGATCGGGGTGGGAATGAGCAGTTCTTC
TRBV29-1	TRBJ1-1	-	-	CSVEFDGADTEAFF	TGCAGCGTTGAATTTGACGGGGCGGACACTGAAGCTTTCTTT
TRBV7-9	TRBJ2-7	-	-	CASSRPINNPGAEEQYF	TGTGCCAGCAGCCGCCCAATTAACAACCCAGGGGCGGAGGAGCAGTACTTC
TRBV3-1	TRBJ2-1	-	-	CASSQAGVGPLPPHNEQFF	TGTGCCAGCAGCCAAGCGGGAGTGGGCCCCCTACCTCCCCACAATGAGCAGTTCTTC
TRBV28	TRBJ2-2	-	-	CASSLFRAVNTGELFF	TGTGCCAGCAGTTTATTTCGGGCGGTAAACACCGGGGAGCTGTTTTTT
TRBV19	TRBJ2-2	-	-	CASSRWTGELFF	TGTGCCAGTAGTAGGTGGACCGGGGAGCTGTTTTTT
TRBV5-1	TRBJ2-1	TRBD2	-	CASSSRPLAGDPYNEQFF	TGCGCCAGCAGCTCCCGGCCCTTAGCGGGAGACCCCTACAATGAGCAGTTCTTC
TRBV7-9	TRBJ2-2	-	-	CASSFANTGELFF	TGTGCCAGCAGCTTCGCGAACACCGGGGAGCTGTTTTTT
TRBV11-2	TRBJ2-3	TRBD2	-	CASSPGLAGMDTQYF	TGTGCCAGCAGCCCGGGACTAGCGGGCATGGATACGCAGTATTTT
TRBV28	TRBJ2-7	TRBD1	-	CASSVQGFAYEQYF	TGTGCCAGCAGCGTACAGGGGTTTGCCTACGAGCAGTACTTC
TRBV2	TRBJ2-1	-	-	CASSAFVSSYNEQFF	TGTGCCAGCAGTGCCTTTGTAAGCTCCTACAATGAGCAGTTCTTC
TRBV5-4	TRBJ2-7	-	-	CASRAGGQSYEQYF	TGTGCCAGCAGGGCTGGGGGCCAGAGTTACGAGCAGTACTTC
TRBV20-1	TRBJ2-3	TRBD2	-	CSARGRSLAGATDTQYF	TGCAGTGCTAGGGGGCGGAGTCTAGCGGGAGCCACAGATACGCAGTATTTT
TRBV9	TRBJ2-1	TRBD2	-	CASNPSGRAHEQFF	TGTGCCAGCAACCCTAGCGGGAGGGCCCATGAGCAGTTCTTC
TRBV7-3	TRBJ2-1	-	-	CASSLGVRGDEQFF	TGTGCCAGCAGCCTCGGCGTCCGCGGGGATGAGCAGTTCTTC
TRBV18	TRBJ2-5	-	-	CASSKGRQAVETQYF	TGTGCCAGCTCAAAGGGTCGACAGGCTGTGGAGACCCAGTACTTC
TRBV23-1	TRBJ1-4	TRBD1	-	CASSRSRRTGFRKLFF	TGCGCCAGCAGTCGATCAAGGAGGACAGGGTTTAGGAAACTGTTTTTT
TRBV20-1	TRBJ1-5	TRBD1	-	CSAIDRDGSYSNQPQHF	TGCAGTGCTATCGACAGGGACGGGTCATATAGCAATCAGCCCCAGCATTTT
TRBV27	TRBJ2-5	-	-	CASSPGRTQYF	TGTGCCAGCAGTCCTGGGCGGACCCAGTACTTC
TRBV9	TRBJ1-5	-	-	CASSVGVGGNQPQHF	TGTGCCAGCAGCGTAGGGGTAGGAGGCAATCAGCCCCAGCATTTT
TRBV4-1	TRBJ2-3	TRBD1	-	CASRSTGGEDTQYF	TGCGCCAGCAGATCAACAGGGGGAGAAGATACGCAGTATTTT
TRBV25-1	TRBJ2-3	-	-	CASSGLANYRGPADTQYF	TGTGCCAGCAGTGGCTTGGCGAATTACCGGGGCCCGGCAGATACGCAGTATTTT
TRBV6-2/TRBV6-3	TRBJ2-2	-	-	CASSYGAGYTGELFF	TGTGCCAGCAGTTACGGGGCAGGGTACACCGGGGAGCTGTTTTTT
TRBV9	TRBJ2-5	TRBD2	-	CASSPGLAGQETQYF	TGTGCCAGCAGCCCGGGACTAGCGGGACAAGAGACCCAGTACTTC
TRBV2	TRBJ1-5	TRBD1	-	CASSEVGTELNQPQHF	TGTGCCAGCAGTGAAGTCGGGACAGAACTGAATCAGCCCCAGCATTTT
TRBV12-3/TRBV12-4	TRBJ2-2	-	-	CASFQGSGELFF	TGTGCCAGCTTCCAGGGAAGCGGGGAGCTGTTTTTT